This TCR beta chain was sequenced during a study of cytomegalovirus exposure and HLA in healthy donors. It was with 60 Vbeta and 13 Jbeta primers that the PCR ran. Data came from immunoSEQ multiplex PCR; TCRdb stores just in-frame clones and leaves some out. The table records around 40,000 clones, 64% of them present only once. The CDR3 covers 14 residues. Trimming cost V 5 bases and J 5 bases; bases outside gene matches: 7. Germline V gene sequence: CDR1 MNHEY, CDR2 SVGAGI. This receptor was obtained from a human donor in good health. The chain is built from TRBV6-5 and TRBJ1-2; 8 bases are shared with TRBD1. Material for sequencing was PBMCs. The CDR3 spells CASSRPGGWYGYTF. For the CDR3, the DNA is TGTGCCAGCAGTAGACCAGGGGGCTGGTATGGCTACACCTTC.